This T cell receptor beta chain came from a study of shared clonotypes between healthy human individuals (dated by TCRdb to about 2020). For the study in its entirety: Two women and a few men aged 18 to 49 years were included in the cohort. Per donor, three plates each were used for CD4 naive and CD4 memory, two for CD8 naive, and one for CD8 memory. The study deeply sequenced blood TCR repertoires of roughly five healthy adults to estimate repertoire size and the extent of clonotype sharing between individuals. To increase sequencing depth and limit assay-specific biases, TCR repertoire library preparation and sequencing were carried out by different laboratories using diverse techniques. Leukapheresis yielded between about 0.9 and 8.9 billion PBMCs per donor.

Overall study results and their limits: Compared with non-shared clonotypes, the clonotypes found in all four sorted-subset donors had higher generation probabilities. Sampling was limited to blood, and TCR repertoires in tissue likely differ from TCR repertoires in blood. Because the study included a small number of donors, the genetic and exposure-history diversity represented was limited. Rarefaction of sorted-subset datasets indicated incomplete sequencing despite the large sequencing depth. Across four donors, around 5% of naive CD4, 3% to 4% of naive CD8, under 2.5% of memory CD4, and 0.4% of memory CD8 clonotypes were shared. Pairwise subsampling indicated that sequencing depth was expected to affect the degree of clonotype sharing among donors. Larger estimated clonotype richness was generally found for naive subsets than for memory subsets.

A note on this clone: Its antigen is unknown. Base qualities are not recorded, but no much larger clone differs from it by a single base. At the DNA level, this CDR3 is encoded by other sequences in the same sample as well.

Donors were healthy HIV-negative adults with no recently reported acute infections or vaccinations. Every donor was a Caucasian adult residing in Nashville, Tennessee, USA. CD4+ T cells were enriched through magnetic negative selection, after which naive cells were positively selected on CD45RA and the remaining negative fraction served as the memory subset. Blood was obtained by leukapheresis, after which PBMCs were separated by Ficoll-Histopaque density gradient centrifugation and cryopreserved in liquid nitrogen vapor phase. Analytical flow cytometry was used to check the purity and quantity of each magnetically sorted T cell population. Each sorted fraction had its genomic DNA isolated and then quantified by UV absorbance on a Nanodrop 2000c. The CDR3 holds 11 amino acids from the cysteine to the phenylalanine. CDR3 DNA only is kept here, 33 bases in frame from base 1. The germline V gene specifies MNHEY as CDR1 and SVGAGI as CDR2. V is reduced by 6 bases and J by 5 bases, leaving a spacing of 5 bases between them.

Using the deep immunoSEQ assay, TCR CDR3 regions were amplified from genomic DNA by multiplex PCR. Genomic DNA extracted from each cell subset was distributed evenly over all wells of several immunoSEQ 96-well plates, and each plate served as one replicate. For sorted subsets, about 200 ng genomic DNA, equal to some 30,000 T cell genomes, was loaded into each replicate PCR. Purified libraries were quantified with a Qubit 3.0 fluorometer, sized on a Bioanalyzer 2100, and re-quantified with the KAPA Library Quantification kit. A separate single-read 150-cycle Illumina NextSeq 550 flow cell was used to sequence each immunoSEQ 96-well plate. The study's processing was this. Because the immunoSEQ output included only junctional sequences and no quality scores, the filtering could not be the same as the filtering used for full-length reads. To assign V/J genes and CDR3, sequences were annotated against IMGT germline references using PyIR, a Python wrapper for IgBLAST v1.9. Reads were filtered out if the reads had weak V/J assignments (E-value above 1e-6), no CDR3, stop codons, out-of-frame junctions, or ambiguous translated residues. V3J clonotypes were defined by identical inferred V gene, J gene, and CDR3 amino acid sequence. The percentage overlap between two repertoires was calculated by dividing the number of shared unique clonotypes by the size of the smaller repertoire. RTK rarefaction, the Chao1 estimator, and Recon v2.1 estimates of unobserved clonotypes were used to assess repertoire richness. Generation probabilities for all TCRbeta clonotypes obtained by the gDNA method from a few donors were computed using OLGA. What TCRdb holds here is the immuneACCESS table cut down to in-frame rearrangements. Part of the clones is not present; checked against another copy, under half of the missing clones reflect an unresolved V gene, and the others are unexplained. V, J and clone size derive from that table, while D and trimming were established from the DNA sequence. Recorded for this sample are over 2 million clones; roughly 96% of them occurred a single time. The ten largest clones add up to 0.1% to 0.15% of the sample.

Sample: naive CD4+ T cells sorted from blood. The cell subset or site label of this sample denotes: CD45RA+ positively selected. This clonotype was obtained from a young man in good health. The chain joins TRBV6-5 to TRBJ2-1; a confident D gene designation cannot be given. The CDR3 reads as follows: CASRTNNEQFF. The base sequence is TGTGCCAGCAGGACGAACAATGAGCAGTTCTTC.